The next 27 T cell receptor beta chains were all read from a single sample in a study of Ad26.COV2.S vaccination and SARS-CoV-2 variants. Method: immunoSEQ multiplex PCR; TCRdb's copy keeps in-frame clones and lacks some. The table shows 350,000 to 450,000 clones, with around 93% occurring only once. Treatment reported: around 19 received Ad26.COV2.S at low or high dose, single or two shots; 5 received placebo; per-sample allocation not given. Specimens were obtained on day 63 following the first vaccine or placebo injection. The sequencing here drew on peripheral blood, taken in a trial of Ad26.COV2.S vaccine versus placebo. The receptor source for this set is a person between 18 and 59 years old who received the Ad26.COV2.S COVID-19 vaccine or a placebo.

The chain combines TRBV24-1 with TRBJ1-1; unclear D gene. V lost 11 bases to trimming and J lost 3 bases, with 15 bases between them. Per the germline V gene, CDR1 is KGHDR and CDR2 is SFDVKD. This CDR3 has 13 residues. Written as DNA, the CDR3 is TGTGCCATCATCGGGAGGGTGGACACTGAAGCTTTCTTT. Protein product: CAIIGRVDTEAFF.

This rearrangement joins TRBV7-2 to TRBJ1-3, with D unresolved. V lost 4 bases, J lost 3 bases, and 4 bases lay in between. The CDR3 spans 12 residues. Germline V gene sequence: CDR1 SGHTA, CDR2 FQGNSA. The CDR3 here is CASSWVGNTIYF. The CDR3 DNA reads as TGTGCCAGCAGCTGGGTTGGAAACACCATATATTTT.

The chain has TRBV4-3 and TRBJ1-4; D possibly corresponds to TRBD1 (5 bases). Deletions cut 0 bases from V and 11 bases from J, with 16 bases between. The CDR3 extends over 15 amino acids. Germline V gene data show CDR1 as LGHNA and CDR2 as YSLEER. CDR3 in amino acids: CASSQDTGTRGKLFF. The CDR3 DNA is TGCGCCAGCAGCCAAGATACAGGCACGAGAGGGAAACTGTTTTTT.

The J gene is TRBJ2-7, the V gene TRBV3-1 (or the pseudogene TRBV3-2); D is uncertain. The CDR3 runs to 14 residues. CDR1 is LGHDT, CDR2 YNNKEL, per germline (reference sequence). V shed 3 bases and J shed 2 bases, with 11 bases lying between them. The CDR3 DNA follows: TGTGCCAGCAGCCAGCCCCCTGGGGCCTACGAGCAGTACTTC. Translation: CASSQPPGAYEQYF.

This chain connects TRBV6-1 to TRBJ1-1; the D gene is possibly TRBD1 (5 bases). The CDR3 extends over 15 amino acids. Germline loops: CDR1 MNHNS, CDR2 SASEGT. The V end was cut by 1 base, the J end by 0 bases, with 9 bases between. The CDR3 DNA follows: TGTGCCAGCAGTGAAGAGGGGACGGTGAACACTGAAGCTTTCTTT. Its translation: CASSEEGTVNTEAFF.

This rearrangement joins TRBV5-1 to TRBJ2-3; 7 nucleotides align to TRBD1. With V trimmed by 0 bases and J by 1 base, 2 bases remained unmatched. The CDR3 runs 15 residues. Germline-derived CDR1 and CDR2 are SGHRS and YFSETQ. The DNA of the CDR3 is TGCGCCAGCAGCTTGGTGGGGACAGGCACAGATACGCAGTATTTT. Translation gives CASSLVGTGTDTQYF.

The V gene is TRBV7-2, the J gene TRBJ2-5; 9 nucleotides line up with TRBD1. CDR3 size: 18 residues. With 1 base clipped from V and 5 bases from J, the junction kept 14 bases outside the gene matches. CDR1 and CDR2 from the germline V gene are SGHTA and FQGNSA. The CDR3 DNA reads TGTGCCAGCAGCTTAGTAGGCCCAGGGACAGGGAGGTTTGAGACCCAGTACTTC. It encodes CASSLVGPGTGRFETQYF.

This clone occurred once. The chain uses TRBV19 and TRBJ1-5; TRBD1 matches 10 bases. With V trimmed by 5 bases and J by 6 bases, 7 bases remained unmatched. CDR1 is LNHDA and CDR2 is SQIVND in the germline V gene (reference sequence). The CDR3 has 15 residues. CDR3 protein: CASSADRGLSQPQHF. The DNA of the CDR3 is TGTGCCAGTAGTGCTGACAGGGGGCTGAGTCAGCCCCAGCATTTT.

V and J are TRBV9 and TRBJ2-6; 7 positions match TRBD1. This CDR3 contains 18 residues. Losses at the gene ends were 0 bases for V and 2 bases for J; bases not matched to a gene: 8. Germline loops: CDR1 SGDLS, CDR2 YYNGEE. The CDR3 here is CASSVATSTGTGANVLTF. In DNA, the CDR3 is TGTGCCAGCAGCGTAGCCACCTCGACAGGGACTGGGGCCAACGTCCTGACTTTC.

V usage is TRBV20-1 and J usage is TRBJ1-5; the match to TRBD1 covers 7 bases. Germline CDR1 is DFQATT and CDR2 is SNEGSKA (reference sequence). V was clipped by 3 bases and J by 6 bases; unmatched bases: 5. The CDR3 contains 13 residues. The DNA of the CDR3 is TGCAGTGCTAGTTACAGGGGTGGTCAGCCCCAGCATTTT. Translated, it gives CSASYRGGQPQHF.

This sequence joins TRBV7-9 and TRBJ1-3; the D is unclear. CDR1 is SEHNR and CDR2 is FQNEAQ in the germline V gene (reference sequence). The ends were cut back, 2 bases at V and 0 bases at J, with 14 bases in the middle. There are 17 residues in the CDR3. The CDR3 protein is CASSLIGAASSGNTIYF. CDR3 nucleotide sequence: TGTGCCAGCAGCTTAATTGGTGCAGCAAGCTCTGGAAACACCATATATTTT.

This chain links TRBV19 with TRBJ1-5; 9 bases are a match to TRBD1. Germline-derived CDR1 and CDR2 are LNHDA and SQIVND (reference sequence). V lost 5 bases, J lost 7 bases, and 9 bases stayed unmatched. The CDR3 has 15 residues. In nucleotides, the CDR3 is TGTGCCAGTAGTCTCCCGGGACAGGGAGGGCAGCCCCAGCATTTT. Translating gives CASSLPGQGGQPQHF.

The chain is built from TRBV11-2 and TRBJ1-1, with unresolved D. This CDR3 is 14 amino acids long. The germline gives CDR1 SGHAT, CDR2 FQNNGV. The V end was cut by 3 bases, the J end by 4 bases, with 12 bases between. CDR3 residues: CASSFASVGTEAFF. The CDR3, as DNA: TGTGCCAGCAGCTTCGCGTCGGTGGGCACTGAAGCTTTCTTT.

This clone was recorded a few times. The chain carries TRBV5-1 and TRBJ1-2; D is undetermined. The CDR3 sequence is 14 residues long. The germline V gene encodes CDR1 SGHRS and CDR2 YFSETQ. V lost 4 bases to trimming and J lost 5 bases, with 15 bases between them. CDR3 in amino acids: CASSIRTTEYGYTF. For the CDR3, the DNA is TGCGCCAGCAGCATTCGGACCACAGAGTATGGCTACACCTTC.

This chain connects TRBV18 to TRBJ1-2, with D maybe TRBD1 (6 bases). V lost 2 bases, J lost 7 bases, and 17 bases lay in between. CDR1 and CDR2 from the germline V gene are KGHSH and LQKENI. The CDR3 totals 15 residues. CDR3 sequence reads: CASSPTTGQESGYTF. CDR3 bases: TGTGCCAGCTCACCAACTACAGGGCAAGAATCTGGCTACACCTTC.

The chain joins TRBV7-9 to TRBJ1-1; a possible D gene is TRBD1 (5 bases). Germline CDR1 reads SEHNR; CDR2 reads FQNEAQ (reference sequence). The CDR3 runs to 16 residues. Trimming stripped 10 bases from V and 4 bases from J, with 25 bases between. The CDR3 protein is CATNGPRQGVFTEAFF. The CDR3 DNA follows: TGTGCCACCAACGGACCGCGGCAGGGTGTCTTCACTGAAGCTTTCTTT.

The rearrangement uses TRBV21-1 and TRBJ1-5; the table names TRBD1, a call not compared with the DNA. TRBV21-1 constitutes a pseudogene. The CDR3 length is 19 residues. CDR3 sequence: CASSKGTGGSSYSNQPQHF. The CDR3 DNA follows: TGTGCCAGCAGCAAAGGGACAGGGGGCTCCTCATATAGCAATCAGCCCCAGCATTTT.

This clone was observed a few times. This chain links TRBV2 with TRBJ2-2; D possibly corresponds to TRBD1 (6 bases). Germline CDR1 is SNHLY and CDR2 is FYNNEI. Trimming shortened V by 6 bases and J by 1 base, and 9 bases separated the two germline ends. The CDR3 loop spans 14 amino acids. CDR3 sequence reads: CASRETGNTGELFF. The DNA of the CDR3 is TGTGCCAGCAGGGAGACAGGGAACACCGGGGAGCTGTTTTTT.

The chain uses TRBV5-6 and TRBJ2-2, with TRBD1 identical over 7 bases. The length of the CDR3 is 15 residues. With 4 bases clipped from V and 2 bases from J, the junction kept 5 bases outside the gene matches. Germline V gives CDR1 SGHDT, CDR2 YYEEEE. The CDR3 loop reads CASSVGQVNTGELFF. The CDR3 DNA sequence: TGTGCCAGCAGCGTCGGACAGGTTAACACCGGGGAGCTGTTTTTT. Supplemented by reference TRBV5-6 and TRBJ2-2, the full variable domain reads DAGVTQSPTHLIKTRGQQVTLRCSPKSGHDTVSWYQQALGQGPQFIFQYYEEEERQRGNFPDRFSGHQFPNYSSELNVNALLLGDSALYLCASSVGQVNTGELFFGEGSRLTVL.

The rearrangement uses TRBV6-5 and TRBJ1-1; 9 bases map to TRBD1. Germline V gene lookup returns CDR1 MNHEY and CDR2 SVGAGI. The V segment lost 11 bases and the J segment 3 bases; nucleotides outside the gene matches: 10. The CDR3 totals 14 residues. The CDR3 protein is CAGGTGRGYTEAFF. The CDR3 coding sequence is TGTGCCGGCGGGACAGGGCGGGGGTACACTGAAGCTTTCTTT.

The CDR3 nucleotides are TGTGCCAGCAGCTTAGTAGGTGGTCTAGCGGGGGGGCCGGGCACAGATACGCAGTATTTT. As protein: CASSLVGGLAGGPGTDTQYF. The chain uses TRBV7-8 and TRBJ2-3; 12 bases are a match to TRBD2. The ends lost 1 base at V and 1 base at J; junction bases unmatched: 12. The CDR3 covers 20 residues. CDR1 and CDR2 from the germline V gene are SGHVS and FQNEAQ. The entire variable domain, with the rest obtained from reference TRBV7-8 and TRBJ2-3, is as follows: GAGVSQSPRYKVAKRGQDVALRCDPISGHVSLFWYQQALGQGPEFLTYFQNEAQLDKSGLPSDRFFAERPEGSVSTLKIQRTQQEDSAVYLCASSLVGGLAGGPGTDTQYFGPGTRLTVL.

The V gene is TRBV4-3, the J gene TRBJ2-7; D might be TRBD1 or TRBD2, each matching 5 bases. The CDR3 is 16 amino acids. Between the trimmed V and J ends, which lost 1 base and 2 bases, there was a span of 15 bases. Germline assignment: CDR1 LGHNA and CDR2 YSLEER. For the CDR3, the DNA is TGCGCCAGCAGCCAAGCTCGGCAGGGAGCTCCCTACGAGCAGTACTTC. Translating it yields CASSQARQGAPYEQYF.

The V call is TRBV28, the J call TRBJ2-1; either TRBD1 or TRBD2 may fit D (5 bases each). Trimming stripped 5 bases from V and 0 bases from J, with 11 bases between. The CDR3 totals 15 residues. Germline V lookup: CDR1 MDHEN, CDR2 SYDVKM. CDR3 DNA sequence: TGTGCCAGCAGTCCCGGGACCATCTCCTACAATGAGCAGTTCTTC. Amino acids: CASSPGTISYNEQFF.

This chain links TRBV11-2 with TRBJ2-3, with 9 bases identical to TRBD2. V dropped 6 bases and J dropped 5; count of bases not matched to a gene: 15. CDR3 length equals 17 residues. The germline gives CDR1 SGHAT, CDR2 FQNNGV. CDR3 nucleotide sequence: TGTGCCAGCAGAAATCCCATAGCGGGGGCCCAGGGAGATACGCAGTATTTT. This encodes CASRNPIAGAQGDTQYF.

The chain recombines TRBV20-1 with TRBJ2-1; D may correspond to TRBD1 or TRBD2 (5 bases each). This CDR3 region has 11 residues. Trimming took off 6 bases at V and 7 bases at J, with 10 bases between the two ends. Per the germline V gene, CDR1 is DFQATT and CDR2 is SNEGSKA (reference sequence). In DNA form, the CDR3 reads TGCAGTGCCAACAGGAGGAATGAGCAGTTCTTC. Encoded protein: CSANRRNEQFF.

The rearrangement joins TRBV6-6 to TRBJ1-1; a weak D match, TRBD1 (6 bases). The ends were cut back, 5 bases at V and 2 bases at J, with 18 bases in the middle. The germline CDR1 and CDR2 sequences are MNHNY and SVGAGI (reference sequence). The CDR3 has 16 amino acids. CDR3 DNA: TGTGCCAGCAGTACCCGAGGGGGGCGGAGAAACACTGAAGCTTTCTTT. Translation: CASSTRGGRRNTEAFF.

The chain links TRBV7-2 to TRBJ1-2; no reliable D call. This CDR3 spans 19 amino acids. V lost 3 bases and J lost 7, with 30 bases in between. The germline CDR1 and CDR2 sequences are SGHTA and FQGNSA. The CDR3 region has the DNA TGTGCCAGCAGCTTTAGATCTCCGGCTACCCGGGAGCTTATTTTTGGCTACACCTTC. Its translation: CASSFRSPATRELIFGYTF.